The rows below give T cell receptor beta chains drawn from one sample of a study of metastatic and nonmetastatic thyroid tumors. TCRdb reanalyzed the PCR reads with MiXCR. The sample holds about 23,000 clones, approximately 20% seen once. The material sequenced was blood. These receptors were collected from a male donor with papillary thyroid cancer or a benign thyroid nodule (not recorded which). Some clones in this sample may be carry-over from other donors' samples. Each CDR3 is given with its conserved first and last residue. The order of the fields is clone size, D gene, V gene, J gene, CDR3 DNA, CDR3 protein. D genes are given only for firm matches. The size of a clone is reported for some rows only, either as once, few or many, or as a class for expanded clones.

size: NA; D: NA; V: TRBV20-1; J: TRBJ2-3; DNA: TGCAGTGCTAGAGCGGGACTCGCTAGCACAGATACGCAGTATTTT; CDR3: CSARAGLASTDTQYF
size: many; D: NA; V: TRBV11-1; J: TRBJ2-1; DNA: TGTGCCAGCAGCTTGCAAGATCGCGCCCACAATGAGCAGTTCTTC; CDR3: CASSLQDRAHNEQFF
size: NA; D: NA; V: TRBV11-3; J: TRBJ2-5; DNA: TGTGCCAGCAGCTTAGGACTGGGGAATAAAGGAGAGACCCAGTACTTC; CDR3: CASSLGLGNKGETQYF
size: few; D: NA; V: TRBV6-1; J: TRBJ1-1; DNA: TGTGCCAGCAGTCCGATACAGGTAGCCATGAACACTGAAGCTTTCTTT; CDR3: CASSPIQVAMNTEAFF
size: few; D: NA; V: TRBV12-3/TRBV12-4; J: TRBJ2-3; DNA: TGTGCCAGCAGTCCCCGCGGGGGCGGAGGGGGCCGCACAGATACGCAGTATTTT; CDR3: CASSPRGGGGGRTDTQYF
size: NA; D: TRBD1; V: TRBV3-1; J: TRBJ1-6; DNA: TGTGCCAGCAGCCCGCCAGGGGGCGCGAATTCACCCCTCCACTTT; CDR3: CASSPPGGANSPLHF
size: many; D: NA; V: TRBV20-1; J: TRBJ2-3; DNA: TGCACCGCCAATGGAGGAAATACGCAGTATTTT; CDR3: CTANGGNTQYF
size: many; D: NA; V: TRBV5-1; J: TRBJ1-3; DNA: TGCGCCAGCAGGCAGGACAGCTCTGGAAACACCATATATTTT; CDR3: CASRQDSSGNTIYF
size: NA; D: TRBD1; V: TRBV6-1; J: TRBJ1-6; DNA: TGTGCCAGCAGTCTTGCAGGGGGAAATTCACCCCTCCACTTT; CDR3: CASSLAGGNSPLHF
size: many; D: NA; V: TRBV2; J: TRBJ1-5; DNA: TGTGCCAGCAGTGGTCGGCAGGTCGAAAACCAGCCCCAGCATTTT; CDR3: CASSGRQVENQPQHF
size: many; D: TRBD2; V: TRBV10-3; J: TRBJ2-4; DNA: TGTGCCACCGGCGGTGGGGAGGGGGCCAAAAACATTCAGTACTTC; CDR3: CATGGGEGAKNIQYF
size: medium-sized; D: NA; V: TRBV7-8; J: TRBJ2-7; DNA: TGTGCCAGCAGCCCCCCAATGGCCTACGAGCAGTACTTC; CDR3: CASSPPMAYEQYF
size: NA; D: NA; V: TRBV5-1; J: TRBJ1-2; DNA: TGCGCCAGCAGCTTGTCTGGTCTAGGGTGGTTAGAGCGTGACTATGGCTACACCTTC; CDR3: CASSLSGLGWLERDYGYTF
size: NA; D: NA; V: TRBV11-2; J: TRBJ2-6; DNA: TGTGCCAGCAGTCTAGACAGTGCTGGGGCCAACGTCCTGACTTTC; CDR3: CASSLDSAGANVLTF
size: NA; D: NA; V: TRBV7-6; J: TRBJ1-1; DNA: TGTGCCAGCAGCTTAATGGTGTGGGCAACAATGAACACTGAAGCTTTCTTT; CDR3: CASSLMVWATMNTEAFF
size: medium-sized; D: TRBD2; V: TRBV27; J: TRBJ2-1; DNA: TGTGCCAGCAGTTTAATGACTAGCGCAAACAATGAGCAGTTCTTC; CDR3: CASSLMTSANNEQFF
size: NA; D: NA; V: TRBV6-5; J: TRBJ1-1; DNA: TGTGCCAGGAGTTACACACAGTTCTCTATGAACACTGAAGCTTTCTTT; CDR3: CARSYTQFSMNTEAFF
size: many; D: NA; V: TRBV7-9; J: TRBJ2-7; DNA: TGTGCCAGCAGCTTAGGGGCTAACTACGAGCAGTACTTC; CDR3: CASSLGANYEQYF
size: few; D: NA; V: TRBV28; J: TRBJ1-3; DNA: TGTGCCAGCAGTCCTCACCTTGTTGGAAACACCATATATTTT; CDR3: CASSPHLVGNTIYF
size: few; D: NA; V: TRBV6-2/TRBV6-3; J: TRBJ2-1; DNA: TGTGCCAGCAGGGGCCGGGCGCAGTTCTTC; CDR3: CASRGRAQFF
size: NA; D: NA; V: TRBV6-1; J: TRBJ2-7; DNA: TGTGCCAGCAGTAAGGAACGCTACGAGCAGTACTTC; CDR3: CASSKERYEQYF
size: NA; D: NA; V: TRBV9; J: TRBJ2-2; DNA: TGTGCCAGCAGCGTAGCTATTCCCGGGGAGCTGTTTTTT; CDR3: CASSVAIPGELFF
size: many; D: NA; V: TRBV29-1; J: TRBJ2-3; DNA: TGCAGCAGCAGGGACAAATGGACAGATACGCAGTATTTT; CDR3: CSSRDKWTDTQYF
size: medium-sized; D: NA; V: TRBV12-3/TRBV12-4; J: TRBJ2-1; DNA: TGTGCCAGCAGTCCGGGACCACCGGGGAATGAGCAGTTCTTC; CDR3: CASSPGPPGNEQFF
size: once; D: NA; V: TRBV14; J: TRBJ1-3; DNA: TGTGCCGGCAGTCAAGATGGCGGAAACACCATATATTTT; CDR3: CAGSQDGGNTIYF
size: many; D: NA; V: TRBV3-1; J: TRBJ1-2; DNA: TGTGCCAGCAGCCAATTTTCAGAGGAAGCCTATGGCTACACCTTC; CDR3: CASSQFSEEAYGYTF
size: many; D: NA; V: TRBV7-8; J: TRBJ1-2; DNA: TGTGCCAGCAGCCCCGCAAAAGAAGGGTCCCATGGCTACACCTTC; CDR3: CASSPAKEGSHGYTF
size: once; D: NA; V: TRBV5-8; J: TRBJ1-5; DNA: TGTGCCAGCAGCTTGCGGCAGTATAGCAATCAGCCCCAGCATTTT; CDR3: CASSLRQYSNQPQHF
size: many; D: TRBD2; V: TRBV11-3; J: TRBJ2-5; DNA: TGTGCCAGCAGCCCGGGAGGAGGCAAGGAGACCCAGTACTTC; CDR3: CASSPGGGKETQYF
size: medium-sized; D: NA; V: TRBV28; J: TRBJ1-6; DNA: TGTGCCAGCCCAGAGGGTAGGGGTCTGGTTAATTCACCCCTCCACTTT; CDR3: CASPEGRGLVNSPLHF
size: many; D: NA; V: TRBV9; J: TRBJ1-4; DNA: TGTGCCAGCAGCGCGTGGGACACCCGTAATGAAAAACTGTTTTTT; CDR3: CASSAWDTRNEKLFF
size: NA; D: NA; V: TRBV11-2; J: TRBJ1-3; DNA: TGTGCCAGCAGCTTAGGCGGAAACACCATATATTTT; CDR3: CASSLGGNTIYF
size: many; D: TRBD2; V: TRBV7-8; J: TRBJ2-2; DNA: TGTGCCAGCAGCTTGGTAGGGACTAGCGGAGGCACCGGGGAGCTGTTTTTT; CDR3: CASSLVGTSGGTGELFF
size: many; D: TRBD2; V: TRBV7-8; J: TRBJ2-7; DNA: TGTGCCAGCAGCTTTGGGGTCCTAGCGGGAGGGCTCTACGAGCAGTACTTC; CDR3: CASSFGVLAGGLYEQYF
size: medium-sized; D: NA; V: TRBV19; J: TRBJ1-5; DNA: TGTGCCAGTAGTACAGGGGCCCAGCCCCAGCATTTT; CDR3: CASSTGAQPQHF
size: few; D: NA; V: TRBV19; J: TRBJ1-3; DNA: TGTGCCAGTAGTTCCGGGACGGTCTCTGGAAACACCATATATTTT; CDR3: CASSSGTVSGNTIYF
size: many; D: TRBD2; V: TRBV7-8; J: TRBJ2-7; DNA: TGTGCCAGCACTTATTACTGGGGGACTAGCGGTTTTCAGAACCACGAGCAGTACTTC; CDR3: CASTYYWGTSGFQNHEQYF
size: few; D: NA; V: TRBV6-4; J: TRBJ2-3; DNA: TGTGCCAGCAGTGAGCCGGGAATTAGCACAGATACGCAGTATTTT; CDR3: CASSEPGISTDTQYF
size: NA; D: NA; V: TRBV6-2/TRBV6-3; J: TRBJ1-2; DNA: TGTGCCAGCAGATCCCCGGGGCCTGGGGGCTACACCTTC; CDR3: CASRSPGPGGYTF
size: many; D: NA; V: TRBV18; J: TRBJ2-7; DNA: TGTGCCAGCTCACCCCCAGCCCAACAGGGCTACGAGCAGTACTTC; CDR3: CASSPPAQQGYEQYF
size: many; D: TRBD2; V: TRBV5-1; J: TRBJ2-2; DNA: TGCGCCAGCAGCCCCGGGGGGAGGAGAACCGGGGAGCTGTTTTTT; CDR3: CASSPGGRRTGELFF
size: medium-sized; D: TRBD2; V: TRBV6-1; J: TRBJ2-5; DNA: TGTGCCAGCAGTTCTGGACTAGCCCGGGAGACCCAGTACTTC; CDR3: CASSSGLARETQYF
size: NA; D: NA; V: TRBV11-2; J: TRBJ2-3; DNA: TGTGCCAGCAGCTATAGGGGGGACTTTTTCCGGACCGATACGCAGTATTTT; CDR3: CASSYRGDFFRTDTQYF
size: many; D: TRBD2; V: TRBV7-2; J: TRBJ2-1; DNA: TGTGCCAGCAGCCTAGCGGGCATCAATGAGCAGTTCTTC; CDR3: CASSLAGINEQFF
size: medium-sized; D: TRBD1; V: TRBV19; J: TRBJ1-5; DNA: TGTGCCAGTAGTATAACAGGGGCGGGCAATCAGCCCCAGCATTTT; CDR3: CASSITGAGNQPQHF
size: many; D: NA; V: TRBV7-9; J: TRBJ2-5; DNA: TGTGCCAGCAGCTTGGCAGCTATTAACCAAGAGACCCAGTACTTC; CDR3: CASSLAAINQETQYF
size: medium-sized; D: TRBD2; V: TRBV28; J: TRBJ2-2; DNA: TGTGCCTGCGGGGAGGGGTACACCGGGGAGCTGTTTTTT; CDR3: CACGEGYTGELFF
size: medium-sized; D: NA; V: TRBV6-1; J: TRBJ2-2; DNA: TGTGCCAGCACCTTCACAGGAAACACCGGGGAGCTGTTTTTT; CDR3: CASTFTGNTGELFF
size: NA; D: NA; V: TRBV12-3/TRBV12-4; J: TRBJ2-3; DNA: TGTGCCAGCAGTTTAGCGGTCGGGCCCAGCGCTACAGATACGGAGTATTTT; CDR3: CASSLAVGPSATDTEYF
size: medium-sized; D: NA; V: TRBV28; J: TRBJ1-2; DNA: TGTGCCAGCAGTTTCGGGACGGGCTATGGCTACACCTTC; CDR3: CASSFGTGYGYTF
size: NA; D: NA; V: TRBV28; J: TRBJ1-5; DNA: TGTGCCAGCAGTTTGTCGGACCCCCGAGATCAGCCCCAGCATTTT; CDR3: CASSLSDPRDQPQHF
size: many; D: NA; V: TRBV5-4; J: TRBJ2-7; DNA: TGTGCCAGCAGCTTGTACCAGGGGTACGAGCAGTACTTC; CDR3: CASSLYQGYEQYF
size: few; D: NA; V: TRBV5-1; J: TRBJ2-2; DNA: TGCGCCAGCAGCTTGCGCCAAAACACCGGGGAGCTGTTTTTT; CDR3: CASSLRQNTGELFF
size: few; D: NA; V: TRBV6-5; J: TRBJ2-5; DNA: TGTGCCAGCAGTTACGTCCTCCAAGAGACCCGGTACTTC; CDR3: CASSYVLQETRYF
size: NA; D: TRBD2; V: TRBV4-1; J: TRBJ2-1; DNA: TGCGCCAGCAGCCAAGGCCTAGCGGGAGATAATGAGCAGTTCTTC; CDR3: CASSQGLAGDNEQFF
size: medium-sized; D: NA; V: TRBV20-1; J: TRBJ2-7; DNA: TGCAGTGCTAGAGATCTCGGGGCGTCCACCTACGAGCAGTACTTC; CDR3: CSARDLGASTYEQYF
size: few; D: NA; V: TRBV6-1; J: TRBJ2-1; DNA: TGTGCCAGCAGCCCCCCGGGCCCCGAGCAGTTCTTC; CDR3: CASSPPGPEQFF
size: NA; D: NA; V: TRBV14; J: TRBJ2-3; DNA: TGTGCCAGCAGCCAGTTCCGTTTCACAGATACGCAGTATTTT; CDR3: CASSQFRFTDTQYF
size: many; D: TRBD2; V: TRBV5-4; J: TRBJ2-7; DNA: TGTGCCAGCAGCTGGGGGACTAGCAGATCCTACGAGCAGTACTTC; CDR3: CASSWGTSRSYEQYF
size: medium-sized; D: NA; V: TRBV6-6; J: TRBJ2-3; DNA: TGTGCCAGCAGTTACAAAGGGTTTCAGGATACGCAGTATTTT; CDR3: CASSYKGFQDTQYF